This TCR beta chain was identified in a study of chemoradiotherapy in HPV16-positive cancers. Only in-frame clones appear in the TCRdb table, and some are missing; sequencing was by immunoSEQ multiplex PCR. The table has around 14,000 clones, 65% to 85% seen once; the top ten hold around 9.9%. The CDR3 runs 15 residues. J was trimmed by 7 bases and V by 5 bases; bases with no gene match: 10. The germline CDR1 and CDR2 sequences are MNHNS and SASEGT. This receptor was identified in a human donor with HPV-associated anogenital cancer. This sample was gathered from a patient who underwent chemoradiotherapy. The rearrangement links TRBV6-1 to TRBJ2-1; 8 nucleotides line up with TRBD2. This CDR3 is CASSSAGATTNEQFF. The CDR3 region has the DNA TGTGCCAGCAGTTCAGCGGGGGCGACCACAAATGAGCAGTTCTTC.